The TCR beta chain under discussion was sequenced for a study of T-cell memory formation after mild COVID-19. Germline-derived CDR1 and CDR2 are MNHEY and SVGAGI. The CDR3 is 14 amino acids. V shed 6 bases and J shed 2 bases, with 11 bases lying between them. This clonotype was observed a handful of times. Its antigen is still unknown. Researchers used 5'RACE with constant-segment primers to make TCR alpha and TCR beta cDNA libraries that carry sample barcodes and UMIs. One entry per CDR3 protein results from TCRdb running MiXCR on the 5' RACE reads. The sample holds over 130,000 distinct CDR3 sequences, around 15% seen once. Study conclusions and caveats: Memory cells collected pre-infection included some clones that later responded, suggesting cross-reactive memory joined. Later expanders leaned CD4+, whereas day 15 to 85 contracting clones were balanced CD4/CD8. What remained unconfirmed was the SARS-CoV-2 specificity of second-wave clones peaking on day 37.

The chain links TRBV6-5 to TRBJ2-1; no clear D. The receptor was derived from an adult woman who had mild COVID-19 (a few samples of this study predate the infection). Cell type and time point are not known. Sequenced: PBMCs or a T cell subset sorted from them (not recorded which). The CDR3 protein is CASSQQSPYNEQFF. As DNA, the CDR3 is TGTGCCAGCAGCCAGCAGAGCCCCTACAATGAGCAGTTCTTC.